The 5 T cell receptor beta chains below were found in one sample sequenced in a study of blood T cell repertoires in COVID-19. Assay used: immunoSEQ multiplex PCR; TCRdb lists only in-frame clones, some missing. The sample yields approximately 150,000 clones, more than 75% seen once. Sequenced: peripheral blood. The receptor source for this set is a man in his 60s with acute or convalescent COVID-19.

This clone appeared a single time. The V gene is TRBV4-2, the J gene TRBJ2-2; D gene unclear. V was cut by 6 bases and J by 0 bases, with 14 bases left in between. There are 16 residues in the CDR3. Germline V CDR1 and CDR2: LGHNA, YNFKEQ. This chain's CDR3 is CASRGMSDSNTGELFF. CDR3 DNA: TGTGCCAGCAGGGGCATGTCAGATTCGAACACCGGGGAGCTGTTTTTT.

J is TRBJ2-7 and V is TRBV24-1, with a tentative D call TRBD1 (5 bases). V lost 3 bases, J lost 7 bases, and 12 bases lay in between. CDR3 length: 13 amino acids. Germline CDR1 is KGHDR and CDR2 is SFDVKD. The CDR3 nucleotides read TGTGCCACCAGTGATAGTCCAGGGCGGGAGCAGTACTTC. Protein: CATSDSPGREQYF.

The rearrangement joins TRBV11-2 to TRBJ2-2; 10 bases agree with TRBD1. J gave up 5 bases and V 0 bases, and 6 bases lay outside the gene matches. Looked up from germline, CDR1 is SGHAT and CDR2 is FQNNGV. This CDR3 comprises 17 residues. The CDR3 bases are TGTGCCAGCAGCTTAGATCGACAGGGGGCGGGAACCGGGGAGCTGTTTTTT. Translated, it gives CASSLDRQGAGTGELFF.

The chain has TRBV6-1 and TRBJ1-2; D is uncertain. The CDR3 covers 13 residues. Germline assignment: CDR1 MNHNS and CDR2 SASEGT. Trimming removed 2 bases at V and 4 bases at J, with 8 bases between. CDR3 region: CASSETYSYGYTF. CDR3 DNA: TGTGCCAGCAGTGAAACCTACAGCTATGGCTACACCTTC.

This chain joins TRBV27 and TRBJ2-7, with 8 nucleotides matching TRBD1. The CDR3 length is 18 residues. From germline, CDR1 is MNHEY and CDR2 SMNVEV (reference sequence). V was pared by 3 bases and J by 4 bases, with 17 bases of the junction left unmatched. The CDR3 here is CASSLRQGAGIVLYEQYF. The CDR3 DNA reads as TGTGCCAGCAGTTTGCGGCAGGGGGCCGGTATAGTCCTTTACGAGCAGTACTTC.